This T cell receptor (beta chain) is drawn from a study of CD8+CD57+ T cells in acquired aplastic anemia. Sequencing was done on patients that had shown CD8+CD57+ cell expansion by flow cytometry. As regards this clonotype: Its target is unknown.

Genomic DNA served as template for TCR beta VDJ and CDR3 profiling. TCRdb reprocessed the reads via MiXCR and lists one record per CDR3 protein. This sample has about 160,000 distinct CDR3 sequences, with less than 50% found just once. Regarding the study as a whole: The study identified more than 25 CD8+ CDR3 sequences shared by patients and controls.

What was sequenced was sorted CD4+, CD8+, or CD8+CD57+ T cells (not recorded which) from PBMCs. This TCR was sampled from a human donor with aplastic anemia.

The chain's CDR3 is CSVENLGTGAGYGYTF. CDR3 sequence (DNA): TGCAGCGTTGAGAATTTGGGGACAGGGGCCGGCTATGGCTACACCTTC. The chain combines TRBV29-1 with TRBJ1-2; 10 bases are shared with TRBD1. The CDR3 has 16 amino acids. CDR1 and CDR2 from the germline V gene are SQVTM and ANQGSEA. V lost 3 bases to trimming and J lost 4 bases; unmatched junction nucleotides: 11.